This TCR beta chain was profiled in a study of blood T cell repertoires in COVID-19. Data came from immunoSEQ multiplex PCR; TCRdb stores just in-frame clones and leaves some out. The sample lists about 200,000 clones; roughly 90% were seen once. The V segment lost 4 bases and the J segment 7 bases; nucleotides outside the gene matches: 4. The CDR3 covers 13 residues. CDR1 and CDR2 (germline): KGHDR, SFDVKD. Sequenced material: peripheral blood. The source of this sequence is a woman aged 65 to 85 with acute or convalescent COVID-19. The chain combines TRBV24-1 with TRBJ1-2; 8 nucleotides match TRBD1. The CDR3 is CATSEGRGLGYTF. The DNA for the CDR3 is TGTGCCACCAGTGAGGGCAGGGGGCTTGGCTACACCTTC.